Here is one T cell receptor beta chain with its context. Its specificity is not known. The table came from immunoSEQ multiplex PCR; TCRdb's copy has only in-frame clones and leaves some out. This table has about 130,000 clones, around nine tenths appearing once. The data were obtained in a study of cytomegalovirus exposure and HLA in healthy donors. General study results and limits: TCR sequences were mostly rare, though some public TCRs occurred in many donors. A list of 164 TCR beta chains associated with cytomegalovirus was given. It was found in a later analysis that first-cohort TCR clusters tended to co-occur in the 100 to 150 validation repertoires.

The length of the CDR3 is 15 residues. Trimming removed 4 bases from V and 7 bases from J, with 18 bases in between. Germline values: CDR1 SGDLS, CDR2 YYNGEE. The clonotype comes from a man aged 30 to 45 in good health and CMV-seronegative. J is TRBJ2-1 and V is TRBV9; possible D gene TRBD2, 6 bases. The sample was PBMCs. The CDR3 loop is CASSITMDYTNEQFF. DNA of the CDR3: TGTGCCAGCAGCATCACCATGGACTACACTAATGAGCAGTTCTTC.